These 6 T cell receptor beta chains were sequenced from one sample in a study of tumor-infiltrating lymphocytes in primary liver carcinoma. cDNA specific to TCR beta was made from approximately 0.55 ug of total RNA, with a constant-region primer employed for priming. Three nested multiplex PCR rounds of slightly modified ARM-PCR generated TCR beta libraries. TRBV1-TRBV30 forward primers and a C-beta reverse primer were used in the first two PCR rounds, which each ran for nine to ten cycles. TCRdb itself ran the multiplex PCR reads through MiXCR, one entry per CDR3 protein. The table lists approximately 190,000 distinct CDR3 sequences, approximately 80% of them singletons. Extraction of RNA together with DNA used about 17-30 mg of unsorted bulk tissue. Sequencing was carried out using tumor tissue from primary liver carcinoma. These receptors were taken from a man aged 40-55 years with primary liver carcinoma and hepatitis B virus infection.

Comments on this clonotype: Mismatch with germline at one junction end may stem from a read error. The genes are TRBV4-1 and TRBJ1-5; TRBD1 might be the D (5 bases). The CDR3 is 15 amino acids. Germline CDR1 reads MGHRA; CDR2 reads YSYEKL. The CDR3: CACSPIEGSNQPQHF. As DNA, the CDR3 is TGCGCCTGCAGTCCCATAGAGGGGAGTAATCAGCCCCAACATTTT.

This clonotype occurred once. This chain connects TRBV29-1 to TRBJ2-5, with TRBD2 as a possible D gene (7 bases). The CDR3 consists of 12 residues. Trimming took 8 bases from V and 7 from J, leaving 17 bases between them. Germline assignment: CDR1 SQVTM and CDR2 ANQGSEA. In DNA, the CDR3 is TGCAGCTTGTGGGACACGGGAGGGACCCAGTACTTC. Translation: CSLWDTGGTQYF.

This clonotype was detected ten times or more. The chain links TRBV4-2 to TRBJ1-2; tentatively, D is TRBD1 (5 bases). This CDR3 is built from 11 residues. Germline V gene data show CDR1 as LGHNA and CDR2 as YNFKEQ. V lost 3 bases, J lost 8 bases, and 7 bases lay in between. CDR3 protein: CASSQTEGYTF. Written as DNA, the CDR3 is TGTGCCAGCAGCCAGACAGAGGGCTACACCTTC.

CDR3 region: CATIVLAGVDTRELFF. As DNA, the CDR3 is TGCGCCACCATCGTACTAGCGGGAGTAGATACCAGGGAGCTGTTTTTT. This rearrangement joins TRBV5-1 to TRBJ2-2; 11 nucleotides agree with TRBD2. With 9 bases clipped from V and 9 bases from J, the junction kept 16 bases outside the gene matches. The germline V gene encodes CDR1 SGHRS and CDR2 YFSETQ. The CDR3 loop spans 16 amino acids. The full variable domain, rest sourced from reference TRBV5-1 and TRBJ2-2, is KAGVTQTPRYLIKTRGQQVTLSCSPISGHRSVSWYQQTPGQGLQFLFEYFSETQRNKGNFPGRFSGRQFSNSRSEMNVSTLELGDSALYLCATIVLAGVDTRELFFGEGSRLTVL.

On this clonotype itself: The junction does not match germline at one end; this may be a read error. The V gene is TRBV11-2, the J gene TRBJ2-7; D gene unclear. Germline V gene sequence: CDR1 SGHAT, CDR2 FQNNGV. The CDR3 consists of 15 residues. CDR3 region: CASSSGRLYAHEEYF. CDR3 in DNA: TGTGCTAGCAGCTCCGGACGGCTTTACGCGCACGAGGAGTACTTC.

A note on this clonotype: Relative to the germline gene, one junction end is altered; a read error may explain this. The V gene is TRBV4-2, the J gene TRBJ2-7; D possibly uses TRBD1 or TRBD2 (6 bases each). This CDR3 comprises 15 residues. Germline values: CDR1 LGHNA, CDR2 YNFKEQ. In nucleotides, the CDR3 is TGTGCCAACAGCCAAGATAAGGGGGGCGGCTACGAGCAGTATTTC. Protein sequence: CANSQDKGGGYEQYF.